Following are 2 T cell receptor beta chains from one sample sequenced in a study of graft-versus-host responses after intestinal transplantation. These TCRs are of unknown antigen specificity. Repertoires were generated with immunoSEQ multiplex PCR, while TCRdb's copy carries only in-frame clones and drops some. Among some 130,000 clones, around 95% were seen once, and the ten largest hold roughly 3%. Specimen: unstimulated CD8+ T cells sorted from spleen or lymph node cells, collected before intestinal transplant. Receptors originate from a human donor who received an intestinal transplant.

The chain has TRBV29-1 and TRBJ2-3, with D perhaps TRBD2 (6 bases). V was trimmed by 4 bases and J by 1 base, leaving 9 bases between them. This CDR3 is 13 amino acids long. Germline V lookup: CDR1 SQVTM, CDR2 ANQGSEA. The CDR3 nucleotides read TGCAGCGTTGCCGGGGGAGGCACAGATACGCAGTATTTT. This sequence encodes CSVAGGGTDTQYF.

The genes are TRBV27 and TRBJ1-1; 8 nucleotides line up with TRBD1. V shed 3 bases and J 4 bases; nucleotides not matched to a gene: 10. CDR3 length equals 16 residues. Germline V CDR1 and CDR2: MNHEY, SMNVEV (reference sequence). The DNA for the CDR3 is TGTGCCAGCAGTTTCATCACAGGGGGAGCTCGCACTGAAGCTTTCTTT. It codes for CASSFITGGARTEAFF.